This TCR beta chain was documented in a study of Tregs in tolerant kidney transplant recipients. Produced via immunoSEQ multiplex PCR; TCRdb's table is partial and in-frame only. The sample holds tens of thousands of clones. Unstimulated regulatory T cells (CD4+CD25+CD127-), CD4+CD25- non-regulatory cells, CD4 and CD8 cells were FACS-sorted from thawed PBMCs. Of note for this clone: The DNA ends 3 residues before the CDR3 does, and the rest of the CDR3 is filled in from the germline J gene.

V was pared by 0 bases and J by 9 bases, with 3 bases of the junction left unmatched. This CDR3 contains 15 residues. Germline V gives CDR1 SGHTA, CDR2 FQGNSA. The rearrangement joins TRBV7-2 to TRBJ1-6; 9 nucleotides agree with TRBD1. This material consisted of CD4+ T cells from blood, taken before the transplant. This TCR was recovered from a human donor who received a combined kidney and bone marrow transplant. Partial CDR3 DNA: TGTGCCAGCAGCTTAGCCGGACAGGGGAGTTCACCC. Its protein is CASSLAGQGSSP. The whole CDR3 protein is CASSLAGQGSSPLHF.